This TCR beta chain was identified in a study of CD8+CD57+ T cells in acquired aplastic anemia. Background on the study: Sorted CD4+ and CD8+ cells gave a mean 3.2 ug DNA, range roughly 0.18 to 27.4 ug. Among healthy donors, CD4+ cells averaged approximately 10 million reads. Study results and limitations: Overlap between patients and controls comprised twenty-nine CD8+ CDR3 sequences.

V was trimmed by 2 bases and J by 1 base, leaving 6 bases between them. CDR1 is MNHNS and CDR2 is SASEGT in the germline V gene. The CDR3 runs to 13 residues. TCR beta VDJ combinations and CDR3 sequences were profiled from genomic DNA. One entry per CDR3 protein results from TCRdb running MiXCR on the reads. This table holds roughly 200,000 distinct CDR3 sequences, over 60% found once. A remark on this clonotype: No antigen is known for it.

This receptor was identified in a human donor in good health. Sequenced input: sorted CD4+, CD8+, or CD8+CD57+ T cells (not recorded which) from PBMCs. The chain has TRBV6-1 and TRBJ2-7, with D possibly TRBD1 on 6 matching bases. CDR3 in DNA: TGTGCCAGCAGTGAAACAGGGTCCTACGAGCAGTACTTC. This translates into CASSETGSYEQYF.